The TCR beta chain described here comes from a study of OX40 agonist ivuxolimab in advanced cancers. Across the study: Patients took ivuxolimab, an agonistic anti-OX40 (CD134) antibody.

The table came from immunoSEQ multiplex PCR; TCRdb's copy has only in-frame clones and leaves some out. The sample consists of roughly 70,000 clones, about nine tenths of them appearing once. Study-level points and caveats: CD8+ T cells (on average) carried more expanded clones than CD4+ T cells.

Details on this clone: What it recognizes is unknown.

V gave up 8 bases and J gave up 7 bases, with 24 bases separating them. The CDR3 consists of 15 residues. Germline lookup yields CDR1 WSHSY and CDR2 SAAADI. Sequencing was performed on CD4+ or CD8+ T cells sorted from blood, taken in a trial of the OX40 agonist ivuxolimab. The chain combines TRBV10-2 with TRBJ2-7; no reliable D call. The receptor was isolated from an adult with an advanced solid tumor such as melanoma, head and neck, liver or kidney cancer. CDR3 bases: TGCGCCAGCGGATGGTCGAGCGCGGCCTGGAATGAGCAGTACTTC. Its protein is CASGWSSAAWNEQYF.